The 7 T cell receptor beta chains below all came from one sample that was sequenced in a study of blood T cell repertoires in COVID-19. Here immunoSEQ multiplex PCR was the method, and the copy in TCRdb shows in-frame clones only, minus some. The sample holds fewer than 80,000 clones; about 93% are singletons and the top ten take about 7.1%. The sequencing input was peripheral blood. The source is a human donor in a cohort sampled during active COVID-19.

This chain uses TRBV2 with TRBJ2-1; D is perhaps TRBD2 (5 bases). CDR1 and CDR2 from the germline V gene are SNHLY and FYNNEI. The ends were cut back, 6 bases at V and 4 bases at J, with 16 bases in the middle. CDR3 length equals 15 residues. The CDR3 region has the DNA TGTGCCAGCAGCAGTGGACTTACGACTTACAATGAGCAGTTCTTC. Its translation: CASSSGLTTYNEQFF.

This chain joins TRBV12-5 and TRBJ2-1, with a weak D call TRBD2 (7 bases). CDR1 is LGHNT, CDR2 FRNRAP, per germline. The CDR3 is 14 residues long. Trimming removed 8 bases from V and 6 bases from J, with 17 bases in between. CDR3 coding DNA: TGTGCTAGTTCGGCCGGGGGGCCTTCCAATGAGCAGTTCTTC. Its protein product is CASSAGGPSNEQFF.

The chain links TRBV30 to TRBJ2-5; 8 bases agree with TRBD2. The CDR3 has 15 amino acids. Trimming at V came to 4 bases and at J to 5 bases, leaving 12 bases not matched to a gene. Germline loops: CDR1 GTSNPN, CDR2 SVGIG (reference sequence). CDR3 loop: CAWNHGVAGPETQYF. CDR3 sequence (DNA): TGTGCCTGGAATCACGGGGTAGCGGGGCCTGAGACCCAGTACTTC. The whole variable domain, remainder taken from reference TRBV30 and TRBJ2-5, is SQTIHQWPATLVQPVGSPLSLECTVEGTSNPNLYWYRQAAGRGLQLLFYSVGIGQISSEVPQNLSASRPQDRQFILSSKKLLLSDSGFYLCAWNHGVAGPETQYFGPGTRLLVL.

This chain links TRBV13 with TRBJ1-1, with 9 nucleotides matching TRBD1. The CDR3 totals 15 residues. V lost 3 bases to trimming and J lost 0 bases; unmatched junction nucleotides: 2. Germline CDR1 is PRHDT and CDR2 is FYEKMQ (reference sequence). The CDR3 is CASSFGTGLNTEAFF. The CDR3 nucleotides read TGTGCCAGCAGCTTCGGGACAGGGTTGAACACTGAAGCTTTCTTT.

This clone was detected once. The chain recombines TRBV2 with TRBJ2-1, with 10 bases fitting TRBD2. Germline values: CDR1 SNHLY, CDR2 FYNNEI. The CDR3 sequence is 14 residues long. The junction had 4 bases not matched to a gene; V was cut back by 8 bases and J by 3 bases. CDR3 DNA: TGTGCCAGCTCGACTAGCGGGTTCTACAATGAGCAGTTCTTC. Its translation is CASSTSGFYNEQFF.

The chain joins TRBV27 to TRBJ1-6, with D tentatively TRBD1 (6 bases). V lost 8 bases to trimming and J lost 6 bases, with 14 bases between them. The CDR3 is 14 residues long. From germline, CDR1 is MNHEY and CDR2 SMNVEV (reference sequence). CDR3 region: CASGSTGPNSPLHF. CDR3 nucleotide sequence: TGTGCCAGCGGTTCGACAGGCCCTAATTCACCCCTCCACTTT.

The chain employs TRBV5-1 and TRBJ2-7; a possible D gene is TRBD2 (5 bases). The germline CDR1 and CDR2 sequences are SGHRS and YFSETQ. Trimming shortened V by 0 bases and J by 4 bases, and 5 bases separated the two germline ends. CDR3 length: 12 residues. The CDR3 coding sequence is TGCGCCAGCAGCTTGGGAGGGTACGAGCAGTACTTC. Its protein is CASSLGGYEQYF. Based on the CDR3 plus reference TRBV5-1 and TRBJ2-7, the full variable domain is KAGVTQTPRYLIKTRGQQVTLSCSPISGHRSVSWYQQTPGQGLQFLFEYFSETQRNKGNFPGRFSGRQFSNSRSEMNVSTLELGDSALYLCASSLGGYEQYFGPGTRLTVT.